The 21 T cell receptor beta chains below were found in one sample sequenced in a study of shared clonotypes between healthy human individuals. Only in-frame clones appear in the TCRdb table, and some are missing; sequencing was by immunoSEQ multiplex PCR. The profile shows roughly 1,800,000 clones, about 95% of them singletons. As defined, naive CD8 cells were CD45RO-negative and positively selected for CCR7, with terminally differentiated effector memory CD45RA+ cells excluded. Sample: naive CD8+ T cells sorted from blood. The receptors were gathered from a man younger than 30 in good health.

V and J are TRBV28 and TRBJ2-7; D may correspond to TRBD1 or TRBD2 (5 bases each). V shed 5 bases and J shed 3 bases, with 14 bases lying between them. CDR3 length: 14 amino acids. The germline V gene has CDR1 MDHEN and CDR2 SYDVKM. This chain's CDR3 is CASSLGTPNYEQYF. CDR3 nucleotide sequence: TGTGCCAGCAGTCTCGGGACGCCGAACTACGAGCAGTACTTC.

This rearrangement joins TRBV2 to TRBJ2-1, with D maybe TRBD1 (5 bases). CDR1 is SNHLY and CDR2 is FYNNEI in the germline V gene. This CDR3 is 16 amino acids long. Trimming pared 1 base from V and 4 bases from J, leaving 14 bases between. In nucleotides, the CDR3 is TGTGCCAGCAGTGAAGGGGCAGGGTTGATGTACAATGAGCAGTTCTTC. It is translated as CASSEGAGLMYNEQFF.

V gene TRBV9 combines with J gene TRBJ2-7; 7 bases map to TRBD2. V lost 4 bases to trimming and J lost 7 bases; unmatched junction nucleotides: 14. Germline V lookup: CDR1 SGDLS, CDR2 YYNGEE. This CDR3 spans 15 amino acids. Here the CDR3 DNA reads TGTGCCAGCAGCCCTGGGGGAGCGGGGCTGGGGGAGCAGTACTTC. Protein: CASSPGGAGLGEQYF.

J is TRBJ2-7 and V is TRBV4-1; D gene uncertain. The length of the CDR3 is 13 residues. CDR1 and CDR2 from the germline V gene are MGHRA and YSYEKL. The V end lost 4 bases, the J end lost 3 bases, and 10 bases lay between the germline ends. The chain's CDR3 is CASSPGPYYEQYF. CDR3 DNA: TGCGCCAGCAGCCCAGGACCCTACTACGAGCAGTACTTC.

This clone was recorded only once. The chain employs TRBV28 and TRBJ1-5, with D unresolved. The CDR3 extends over 16 amino acids. CDR1 and CDR2 from the germline V gene are MDHEN and SYDVKM. V was shortened by 1 base and J by 3 bases, with 13 bases between the two germline ends. CDR3 loop: CASSLSLTSPNQPQHF. The CDR3 DNA follows: TGTGCCAGCAGTTTATCGTTGACAAGCCCCAATCAGCCCCAGCATTTT. The full variable domain, in which reference TRBV28 and TRBJ1-5 provide the parts outside the CDR3, is DVKVTQSSRYLVKRTGEKVFLECVQDMDHENMFWYRQDPGLGLRLIYFSYDVKMKEKGDIPEGYSVSREKKERFSLILESASTNQTSMYLCASSLSLTSPNQPQHFGDGTRLSIL.

The chain couples TRBV10-3 to TRBJ2-3, with 8 positions matching TRBD2. The CDR3 loop spans 13 amino acids. V shed 9 bases and J 3 bases; nucleotides not matched to a gene: 5. Germline CDR1 ENHRY, CDR2 SYGVKD. This CDR3 is CAIAGAWTDTQYF. DNA for the CDR3: TGTGCCATAGCGGGAGCGTGGACAGATACGCAGTATTTT.

The rearrangement links TRBV4-1 to TRBJ1-5, with TRBD1 matching 8 bases. J lost 8 bases, V lost 3 bases, and 18 bases had no gene match. Germline V gene sequence: CDR1 MGHRA, CDR2 YSYEKL. The CDR3 has 18 residues. The CDR3 here is CASSHRAGQGLSGEPQHF. Here the CDR3 DNA reads TGCGCCAGCAGCCATCGTGCCGGACAGGGCCTCTCTGGGGAGCCCCAGCATTTT.

The chain uses TRBV30 and TRBJ2-2, with no clear D. CDR1 GTSNPN and CDR2 SVGIG come from the germline V gene (reference sequence). The CDR3 has 13 amino acids. V gave up 5 bases and J gave up 2 bases, with 9 bases separating them. CDR3: CAWGRANTGELFF. The CDR3 DNA reads as TGTGCCTGGGGACGGGCAAACACCGGGGAGCTGTTTTTT.

This chain connects TRBV4-1 to TRBJ2-2, with a tentative D call TRBD2 (6 bases). From germline, CDR1 is MGHRA and CDR2 YSYEKL. The CDR3 length is 15 residues. V shed 1 base and J shed 10 bases, with 16 bases lying between them. The CDR3 coding sequence is TGCGCCAGCAGCCAAGGCGCCCGGGGAGGCGAGGAGCTGTTTTTT. Translated: CASSQGARGGEELFF.

The rearrangement links TRBV2 to TRBJ2-5, with D maybe TRBD2 (5 bases). CDR3 length: 14 residues. The V and J ends lost 3 bases and 2 bases respectively, with 10 bases between them. Germline V gene data show CDR1 as SNHLY and CDR2 as FYNNEI. The CDR3 loop reads CASSEKRWQETQYF. For the CDR3, the DNA is TGTGCCAGCAGTGAGAAGCGGTGGCAAGAGACCCAGTACTTC.

The chain links TRBV6-1 to TRBJ1-4; unclear D gene. Germline V gives CDR1 MNHNS, CDR2 SASEGT. V lost 7 bases and J 7 bases, leaving 16 bases between the germline ends. The CDR3 spans 14 residues. In DNA, the CDR3 is TGTGCCAGCACCCCGAGGACTCTAGGTGAAAAACTGTTTTTT. Translating gives CASTPRTLGEKLFF.

The rearrangement links TRBV4-3 to TRBJ2-1; 8 bases align to TRBD1. V was clipped by 4 bases and J by 4 bases; unmatched bases: 15. From germline, CDR1 is LGHNA and CDR2 YSLEER. There are 18 residues in the CDR3. This CDR3 is CASSPLLHGTGSYNEQFF. CDR3 nucleotides: TGCGCCAGCAGCCCCCTTCTTCACGGGACAGGATCTTACAATGAGCAGTTCTTC.

Comment on this clone: The sample has other DNA sequences that encode this CDR3 too. This chain links TRBV10-2 with TRBJ2-7; D uncertain. This CDR3 is built from 11 residues. The V gene's germline CDR1 is WSHSY and CDR2 SAAADI. V shed 6 bases and J shed 0 bases, with 3 bases lying between them. CDR3 amino acids: CASSYSYEQYF. CDR3 in DNA: TGCGCCAGCAGCTACTCCTACGAGCAGTACTTC.

With regard to this clone: Other DNA sequences in this specimen translate into the identical CDR3. V and J are TRBV9 and TRBJ2-7; a weak D match, TRBD1 (5 bases). CDR3 length: 15 residues. Per germline, CDR1 SGDLS and CDR2 YYNGEE. V lost 0 bases to trimming and J lost 0 bases, with 10 bases between them. CDR3: CASSVDDSSSYEQYF. The DNA for the CDR3 is TGTGCCAGCAGCGTAGATGACAGCAGCTCCTACGAGCAGTACTTC.

This clone was observed once. The chain carries TRBV5-4 and TRBJ2-7; 7 bases align to TRBD2. CDR1 and CDR2 from the germline V gene are SGHNT and YYREEE (reference sequence). The CDR3 totals 12 residues. V dropped 6 bases and J dropped 6; count of bases not matched to a gene: 6. The CDR3 loop reads CASTLPGGEQYF. Written as DNA, the CDR3 is TGTGCCAGCACCCTCCCGGGGGGCGAGCAGTACTTC. Based on the CDR3 plus reference TRBV5-4 and TRBJ2-7, the full variable domain is ETGVTQSPTHLIKTRGQQVTLRCSSQSGHNTVSWYQQALGQGPQFIFQYYREEENGRGNFPPRFSGLQFPNYSSELNVNALELDDSALYLCASTLPGGEQYFGPGTRLTVT.

This clone was seen a single time. The chain combines TRBV7-9 with TRBJ1-2; no clear D. This CDR3 is 12 amino acids long. Between the trimmed V and J ends, which lost 4 bases and 4 bases, there was a span of 7 bases. Germline values: CDR1 SEHNR, CDR2 FQNEAQ (reference sequence). CDR3 nucleotides: TGTGCCAGCAGCTCCCGAGGCTATGGCTACACCTTC. Translation gives CASSSRGYGYTF.

The chain employs TRBV11-2 and TRBJ2-3; TRBD2 agrees at 11 bases. Unmatched junction bases numbered 5, after V lost 2 bases and J lost 4 bases. The germline V gene encodes CDR1 SGHAT and CDR2 FQNNGV. The CDR3 spans 16 residues. As DNA, the CDR3 is TGTGCCAGCAGCTTATTCGGACTAGCGGGTCCAGATACGCAGTATTTT. Protein: CASSLFGLAGPDTQYF.

This chain connects TRBV5-1 to TRBJ2-7; D ambiguous. Germline loops: CDR1 SGHRS, CDR2 YFSETQ. The CDR3 length is 17 residues. Trimming shortened V by 2 bases and J by 3 bases, and 21 bases separated the two germline ends. CDR3 nucleotide sequence: TGCGCCAGCAGCTTTCCGTATGGGGTTTTCTGGGACTACGAGCAGTACTTC. Translating gives CASSFPYGVFWDYEQYF.

For the CDR3, the DNA is TGTGCCAGTAGGAAGCGGGAGGGCAGGTTGGATACGCAGTATTTT. It is translated as CASRKREGRLDTQYF. The J gene is TRBJ2-3, the V gene TRBV19; 10 bases align to TRBD2. Germline values: CDR1 LNHDA, CDR2 SQIVND (reference sequence). With V trimmed by 6 bases and J by 6 bases, 9 bases remained unmatched. The CDR3 runs to 15 residues.

V usage is TRBV1 and J usage is TRBJ1-6; the table's D call TRBD1 went unverified against the DNA. TRBV1 is a listed pseudogene. The CDR3 extends over 17 amino acids. The CDR3: CTSSQEGRHSYNSPLHF. CDR3 DNA sequence: TGCACCAGCAGCCAAGAAGGCAGGCACTCCTATAATTCACCCCTCCACTTT.

As for this clone: At one of its ends the junction is not consistent with the germline gene, which may arise from a read error. The chain recombines TRBV7-7 with TRBJ2-5; 8 nucleotides align to TRBD2. In germline, CDR1 is SSHAT, CDR2 FNYEAQ (reference sequence). CDR3 size: 15 residues. For the CDR3, the DNA is TGTGCTAGCAGCTTTAACGGGGGGGACCAAGAGACCCAGTACTTC. It specifies CASSFNGGDQETQYF.